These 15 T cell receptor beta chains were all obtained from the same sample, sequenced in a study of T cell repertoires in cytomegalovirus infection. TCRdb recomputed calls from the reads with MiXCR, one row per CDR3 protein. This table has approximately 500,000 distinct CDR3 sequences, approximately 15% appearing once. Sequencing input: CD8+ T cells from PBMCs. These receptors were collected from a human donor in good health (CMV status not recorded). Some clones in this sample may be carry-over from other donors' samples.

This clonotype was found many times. CDR3 coding DNA: TGTGCCAGCAGCTTAAATCTGGGGTTCACAGATACGCAGTATTTT. Translated, it gives CASSLNLGFTDTQYF. The gene calls are TRBV7-3 and TRBJ2-3, with D hard to call. V gave up 1 base and J gave up 2 bases, with 10 bases separating them. The CDR3 spans 15 residues. Looked up from germline, CDR1 is SGHTA and CDR2 is FQGTGA.

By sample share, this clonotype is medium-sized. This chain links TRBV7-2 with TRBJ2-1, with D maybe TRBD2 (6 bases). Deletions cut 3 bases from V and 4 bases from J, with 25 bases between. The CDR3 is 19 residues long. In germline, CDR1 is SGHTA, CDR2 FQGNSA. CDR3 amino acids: CASSFKVLGGALSYNEQFF. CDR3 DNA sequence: TGTGCCAGCAGCTTTAAGGTTTTGGGGGGAGCGCTCTCATACAATGAGCAGTTCTTC.

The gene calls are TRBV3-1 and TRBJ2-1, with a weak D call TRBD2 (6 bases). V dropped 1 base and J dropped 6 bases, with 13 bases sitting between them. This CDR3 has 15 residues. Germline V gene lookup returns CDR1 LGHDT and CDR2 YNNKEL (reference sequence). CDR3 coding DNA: TGTGCCAGCAGCCAAGGGGTCGGGAGTGGCAATGAGCAGTTCTTC. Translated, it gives CASSQGVGSGNEQFF.

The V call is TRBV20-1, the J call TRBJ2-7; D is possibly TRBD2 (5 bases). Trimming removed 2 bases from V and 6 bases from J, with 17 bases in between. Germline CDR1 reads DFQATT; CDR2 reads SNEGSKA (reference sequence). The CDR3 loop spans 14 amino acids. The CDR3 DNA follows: TGCAGTGCTAGACGCCGGGAAACACTAGGCGAGCAGTACTTC. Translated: CSARRRETLGEQYF.

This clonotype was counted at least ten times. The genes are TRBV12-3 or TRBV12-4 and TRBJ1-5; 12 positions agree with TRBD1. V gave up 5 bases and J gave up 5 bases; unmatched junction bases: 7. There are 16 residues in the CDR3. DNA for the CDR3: TGTGCCAGCAGTCCGTGGGACAGGGGGCAGGATCAGCCCCAGCATTTT. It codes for CASSPWDRGQDQPQHF.

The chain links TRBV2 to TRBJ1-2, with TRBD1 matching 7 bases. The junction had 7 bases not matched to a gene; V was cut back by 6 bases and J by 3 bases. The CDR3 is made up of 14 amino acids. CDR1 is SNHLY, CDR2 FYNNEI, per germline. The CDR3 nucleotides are TGTGCCAGCAGCGCGGGGACAGCATACTATGGCTACACCTTC. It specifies CASSAGTAYYGYTF.

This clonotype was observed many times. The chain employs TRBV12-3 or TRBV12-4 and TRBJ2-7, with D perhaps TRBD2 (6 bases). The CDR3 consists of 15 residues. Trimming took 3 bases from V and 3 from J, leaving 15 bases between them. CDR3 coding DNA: TGTGCCAGCAGTTTCGGGCCGGGAGCGGGCTACGAGCAGTACTTC. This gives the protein CASSFGPGAGYEQYF.

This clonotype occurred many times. The CDR3 bases are TGTGCCAGCAGTTATGCCAGGGACGGTCAGCCCCAGCATTTT. It translates to CASSYARDGQPQHF. The gene calls are TRBV6-6 and TRBJ1-5, with a tentative D call TRBD1 (5 bases). V dropped 3 bases and J dropped 6 bases, with 12 bases sitting between them. Germline CDR1 is MNHNY and CDR2 is SVGAGI (reference sequence). The CDR3 totals 14 residues.

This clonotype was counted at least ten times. The CDR3 reads CASRPRVSYNEQFF. The CDR3 DNA reads as TGTGCCAGCAGGCCCAGGGTTTCCTACAATGAGCAGTTCTTC. The J gene is TRBJ2-1, the V gene TRBV12-3 or TRBV12-4, with a possible D match to TRBD1 (5 bases). This CDR3 contains 14 residues. V lost 6 bases, J lost 1 base, and 10 bases lay in between.

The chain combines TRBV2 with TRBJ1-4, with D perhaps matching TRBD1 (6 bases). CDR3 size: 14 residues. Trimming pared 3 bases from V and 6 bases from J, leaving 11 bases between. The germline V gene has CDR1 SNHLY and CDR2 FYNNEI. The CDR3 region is CASSERGGHEKLFF. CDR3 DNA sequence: TGTGCCAGCAGTGAGAGGGGGGGGCATGAAAAACTGTTTTTT.

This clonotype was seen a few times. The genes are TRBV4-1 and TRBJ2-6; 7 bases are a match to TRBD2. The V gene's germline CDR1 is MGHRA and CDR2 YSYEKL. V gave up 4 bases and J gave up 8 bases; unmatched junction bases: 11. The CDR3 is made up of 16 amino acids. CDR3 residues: CASSRYSSGGTNVLTF. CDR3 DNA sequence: TGCGCCAGCAGCCGATACTCATCCGGGGGGACCAACGTCCTGACTTTC.

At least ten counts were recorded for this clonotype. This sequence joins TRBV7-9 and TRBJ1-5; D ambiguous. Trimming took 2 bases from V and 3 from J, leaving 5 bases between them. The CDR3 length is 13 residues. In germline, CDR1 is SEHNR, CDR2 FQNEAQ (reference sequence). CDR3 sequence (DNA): TGTGCCAGCAGCTTATCTACCAATCAGCCCCAGCATTTT. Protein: CASSLSTNQPQHF.

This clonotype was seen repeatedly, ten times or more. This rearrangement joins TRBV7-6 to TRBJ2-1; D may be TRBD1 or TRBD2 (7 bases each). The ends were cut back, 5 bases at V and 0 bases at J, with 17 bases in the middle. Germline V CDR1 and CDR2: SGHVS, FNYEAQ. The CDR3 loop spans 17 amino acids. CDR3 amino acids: CASSPTGRGSSYNEQFF. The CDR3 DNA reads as TGTGCCAGCAGCCCGACAGGGAGGGGGAGCTCCTACAATGAGCAGTTCTTC.

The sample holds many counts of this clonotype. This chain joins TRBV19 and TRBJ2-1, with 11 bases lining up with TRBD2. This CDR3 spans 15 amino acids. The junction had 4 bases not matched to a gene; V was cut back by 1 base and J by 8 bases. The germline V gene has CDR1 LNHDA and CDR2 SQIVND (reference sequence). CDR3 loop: CASSIGLAGWDEQFF. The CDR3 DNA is TGTGCCAGTAGTATAGGACTAGCGGGGTGGGATGAGCAGTTCTTC.

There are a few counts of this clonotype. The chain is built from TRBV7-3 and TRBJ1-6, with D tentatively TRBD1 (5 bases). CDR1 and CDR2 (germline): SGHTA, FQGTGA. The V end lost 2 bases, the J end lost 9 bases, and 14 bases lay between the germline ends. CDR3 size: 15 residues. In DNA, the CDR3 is TGTGCCAGCAGCTTAGCCGGGGGGGGTGGTTCACCCCTCCACTTT. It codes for CASSLAGGGGSPLHF.